What follows are 23 T cell receptor beta chains derived from one specimen sequenced in a study of PD-1 blockade in classical Hodgkin lymphoma. Some clones are missing from TCRdb's copy, which holds only in-frame ones; the method was immunoSEQ multiplex PCR. The top ten clones hold 6.5% to 7.5% of a sample with 95,000 to 100,000 clones, approximately 90% of them seen once. Brentuximab vedotin exposure varied, and every patient relapsed after autologous stem cell transplantation. Here the sequenced sample was peripheral blood mononuclear cells (PBMCs), taken before the second cycle of nivolumab. The receptors were sampled from a human donor with classical Hodgkin lymphoma.

Comment on this clone: Sequence at one end of the junction differs from germline and may be a read error. The chain is built from TRBV27 and TRBJ2-2, with a tentative D call TRBD1 (6 bases). In germline, CDR1 is MNHEY, CDR2 SMNVEV (reference sequence). The length of the CDR3 is 16 residues. The CDR3 loop is CASSVSGTPNTGELFF. In nucleotides, the CDR3 is TGTGCCAGCAGTGTATCAGGGACACCGAACACCGGGGAGCTGTTTTTT.

The chain employs TRBV19 and TRBJ1-1; D not certain. This CDR3 has 13 amino acids. Deletions cut 1 base from V and 5 bases from J, with 8 bases between. Per germline, CDR1 LNHDA and CDR2 SQIVND (reference sequence). CDR3 nucleotides: TGTGCCAGTAGTATAGGGATAGGAACTGAAGCTTTCTTT. Protein: CASSIGIGTEAFF. The full variable domain, its missing parts supplied by reference TRBV19 and TRBJ1-1, is DGGITQSPKYLFRKEGQNVTLSCEQNLNHDAMYWYRQDPGQGLRLIYYSQIVNDFQKGDIAEGYSVSREKKESFPLTVTSAQKNPTAFYLCASSIGIGTEAFFGQGTRLTVV.

The chain is built from TRBV6-6 and TRBJ1-2; D is undetermined. V lost 6 bases, J lost 4 bases, and 18 bases lay in between. CDR1 MNHNY and CDR2 SVGAGI come from the germline V gene (reference sequence). The CDR3 is made up of 15 amino acids. Here the CDR3 reads CASSTLEALFYGYTF. DNA of the CDR3: TGTGCCAGCAGCACTCTGGAAGCTCTATTCTATGGCTACACCTTC.

The V gene is TRBV7-2, the J gene TRBJ2-2, with D tentatively TRBD1 or TRBD2 (6 bases each). The germline gives CDR1 SGHTA, CDR2 FQGNSA. The V gene lost 2 bases and the J gene lost 8 bases, with 12 bases spanning the gap. The CDR3 has 14 residues. This CDR3 reads CASSLIGGSGELFF. The DNA of the CDR3 is TGTGCCAGCAGCTTAATAGGGGGGTCTGGGGAGCTGTTTTTT.

This clone occurred a few times. This rearrangement joins TRBV30 to TRBJ1-2; 9 nucleotides agree with TRBD1. The germline gives CDR1 GTSNPN, CDR2 SVGIG (reference sequence). The V segment lost 0 bases and the J segment 5 bases; nucleotides outside the gene matches: 7. The CDR3 totals 15 residues. In DNA, the CDR3 is TGTGCCTGGAGTGTAGGACAGGGGTTGGATTATGGCTACACCTTC. It is translated as CAWSVGQGLDYGYTF.

This clone was observed a single time. This rearrangement joins TRBV5-6 to TRBJ2-3; tentatively, D is TRBD1 or TRBD2 (5 bases each). Germline CDR1 is SGHDT and CDR2 is YYEEEE. The CDR3 spans 13 residues. With 0 bases removed from V and 5 bases from J, the gap between germline ends came to 7 bases. CDR3 protein: CASSLAGRDTQYF. In DNA form, the CDR3 reads TGTGCCAGCAGCTTGGCAGGGAGAGATACGCAGTATTTT.

The V call is TRBV5-6, the J call TRBJ2-1, with D uncertain. V was shortened by 3 bases and J by 1 base, with 11 bases between the two germline ends. This CDR3 spans 15 amino acids. Germline CDR1 SGHDT, CDR2 YYEEEE. In nucleotides, the CDR3 is TGTGCCAGCAGCTACACGTACTATTCCTACAATGAGCAGTTCTTC. Its protein is CASSYTYYSYNEQFF. Full variable domain (rest looked up from reference TRBV5-6 and TRBJ2-1): DAGVTQSPTHLIKTRGQQVTLRCSPKSGHDTVSWYQQALGQGPQFIFQYYEEEERQRGNFPDRFSGHQFPNYSSELNVNALLLGDSALYLCASSYTYYSYNEQFFGPGTRLTVL.

The chain couples TRBV6-5 to TRBJ2-7; tentatively, D is TRBD1 (6 bases). Germline V gives CDR1 MNHEY, CDR2 SVGAGI. This CDR3 has 15 residues. Trimming left V 5 bases short and J 1 base short, with 15 bases between. The CDR3 is CASSHYRETSYEQYF. The CDR3 DNA is TGTGCCAGCAGTCACTACAGGGAAACATCCTACGAGCAGTACTTC.

This clone has a handful of counts. The chain is built from TRBV19 and TRBJ1-1; 7 nucleotides agree with TRBD1. The CDR3 runs 12 residues. Germline V CDR1 and CDR2: LNHDA, SQIVND (reference sequence). The trim removed 5 bases at V and 5 bases at J, leaving 2 bases unmatched. CDR3: CASSPGGTEAFF. CDR3 nucleotide sequence: TGTGCCAGTAGTCCAGGGGGTACTGAAGCTTTCTTT.

This chain uses TRBV7-2 with TRBJ2-7; D ambiguous. The CDR3 runs 15 residues. Germline V CDR1 and CDR2: SGHTA, FQGNSA. Trimming pared 4 bases from V and 0 bases from J, leaving 13 bases between. This CDR3 is CASSSEGTPSYEQYF. The CDR3 DNA follows: TGTGCCAGCAGCTCGGAAGGAACTCCCTCCTACGAGCAGTACTTC.

Here the CDR3 reads CASSLGFVDSPLHF. As DNA, the CDR3 is TGTGCCAGCAGCCTAGGGTTCGTGGATTCACCCCTCCACTTT. The chain recombines TRBV11-1 with TRBJ1-6; unclear D gene. The CDR3 length is 14 residues. V was shortened by 5 bases and J by 8 bases, with 13 bases between the two germline ends. In germline, CDR1 is SGHAT, CDR2 FQDESV (reference sequence).

To note about this clone: The same CDR3 also results from other DNA sequences found in this sample. The chain links TRBV30 to TRBJ2-5; unclear D gene. Deletions cut 0 bases from V and 5 bases from J, with 4 bases between. The CDR3 length is 11 residues. From germline, CDR1 is GTSNPN and CDR2 SVGIG (reference sequence). The CDR3 region has the DNA TGTGCCTGGAGTGTGGGGGAGACCCAGTACTTC. Translation gives CAWSVGETQYF.

The V and J genes are TRBV5-1 and TRBJ2-3, with 7 bases fitting TRBD2. The J segment lost 1 base and the V segment lost 1 base, leaving 9 bases of the junction unmatched. The germline CDR1 and CDR2 sequences are SGHRS and YFSETQ. CDR3 size: 17 residues. The CDR3 coding sequence is TGCGCCAGCAGCTTGCGCCCCGGGGGGTTACGCACAGATACGCAGTATTTT. Protein sequence: CASSLRPGGLRTDTQYF.

This sequence joins TRBV5-7 and TRBJ2-7; D is perhaps TRBD2 (6 bases). TRBV5-7 is sorted into the ORF group, with uncertain function. V was pared by 0 bases and J by 4 bases, with 11 bases between. This CDR3 is built from 14 residues. Here the CDR3 reads CASSLGGDFYEQYF. The CDR3, as DNA: TGTGCCAGCAGCTTGGGGGGGGACTTTTACGAGCAGTACTTC.

A word on this clone: The same CDR3 also results from other DNA sequences found in this sample. The CDR3 sequence: CASSGGGQPQHF. CDR3 nucleotide sequence: TGTGCCAGTAGTGGGGGGGGGCAGCCCCAGCATTTT. The chain uses TRBV19 and TRBJ1-5; D is possibly TRBD1 (5 bases). There are 12 residues in the CDR3. Germline loops: CDR1 LNHDA, CDR2 SQIVND (reference sequence). Trimming left V 5 bases short and J 7 bases short, with 9 bases between.

In its sample, this clone was seen once. J is TRBJ2-1 and V is TRBV11-3; TRBD2 agrees at 12 bases. Losses at the gene ends were 5 bases for V and 9 bases for J; bases not matched to a gene: 8. This CDR3 spans 15 amino acids. Germline CDR1 and CDR2: SGHNT and YENEEA. Here the CDR3 reads CASSLASGGAFEQFF. CDR3 sequence (DNA): TGTGCCAGCAGCCTCGCTAGCGGGGGGGCCTTTGAGCAGTTCTTC.

This clone came up once. V usage is TRBV21-1 and J usage is TRBJ1-2; the table's TRBD1 call for D was not verified on the DNA. TRBV21-1 constitutes a pseudogene. This CDR3 has 15 residues. The CDR3 sequence: CASSTGQRTNYGYTF. The CDR3 bases are TGTGCCAGCAGCACGGGACAGCGAACAAACTATGGCTACACCTTC.

The genes are TRBV19 and TRBJ2-7; TRBD1 might be the D (5 bases). The V end was cut by 6 bases, the J end by 3 bases, with 12 bases between. This CDR3 comprises 13 residues. Germline V CDR1 and CDR2: LNHDA, SQIVND (reference sequence). CDR3 coding DNA: TGTGCCAGTAGGAATACAGGCTTCTACGAGCAGTACTTC. Encoded protein: CASRNTGFYEQYF.

The V and J genes are TRBV9 and TRBJ2-1; 10 nucleotides line up with TRBD2. From germline, CDR1 is SGDLS and CDR2 YYNGEE. The CDR3 sequence is 16 residues long. V trimming: 0 bases; J trimming: 6 bases; junction bases outside the gene matches: 6. CDR3 region: CASSVVSSGGINEQFF. The CDR3 DNA sequence: TGTGCCAGCAGCGTAGTATCTAGCGGGGGTATCAATGAGCAGTTCTTC.

The rearrangement uses TRBV4-1 and TRBJ2-5; 14 positions match TRBD2. CDR1 is MGHRA and CDR2 is YSYEKL in the germline V gene. The CDR3 loop spans 19 amino acids. The trim removed 3 bases at V and 1 base at J, leaving 10 bases unmatched. The CDR3 is CASSHSGTSGGSSQETQYF. Here the CDR3 DNA reads TGCGCCAGCAGCCATAGCGGGACTAGCGGGGGCTCTTCCCAAGAGACCCAGTACTTC.

The V and J genes are TRBV28 and TRBJ2-7; D not certain. CDR3 length: 14 residues. Germline CDR1 MDHEN, CDR2 SYDVKM. V lost 4 bases to trimming and J lost 2 bases, with 12 bases between them. This chain's CDR3 is CASSWTLGTYEQYF. The CDR3 DNA reads as TGTGCCAGCAGTTGGACCCTAGGGACCTACGAGCAGTACTTC. Combining the CDR3 with reference TRBV28 and TRBJ2-7 gives the whole variable domain DVKVTQSSRYLVKRTGEKVFLECVQDMDHENMFWYRQDPGLGLRLIYFSYDVKMKEKGDIPEGYSVSREKKERFSLILESASTNQTSMYLCASSWTLGTYEQYFGPGTRLTVT.

CDR3 DNA sequence: TGTGCCATCAGGGGAGGTGGCGGGGTCTACAATGAGCAGTTCTTC. It is translated as CAIRGGGGVYNEQFF. The chain carries TRBV10-3 and TRBJ2-1, with TRBD2 as a possible D gene (6 bases). Germline CDR1 reads ENHRY; CDR2 reads SYGVKD. V lost 6 bases, J lost 3 bases, and 15 bases lay in between. The CDR3 is made up of 15 amino acids.

The V gene is TRBV7-3, the J gene TRBJ2-3; tentative D call: TRBD2 (5 bases). Germline V lookup: CDR1 SGHTA, CDR2 FQGTGA. This CDR3 comprises 14 residues. V dropped 5 bases and J dropped 4 bases, with 13 bases sitting between them. CDR3 amino acids: CASSQLHSADTQYF. CDR3 DNA: TGTGCCAGCAGCCAACTCCATAGCGCAGATACGCAGTATTTT.